This T cell receptor beta chain stems from a study of blood T cell repertoires in COVID-19. TCRdb's copy holds only in-frame clones and misses some; the assay was immunoSEQ multiplex PCR. The repertoire holds over 35,000 clones, just under 80% seen once, with 33% in the top ten. Sequencing used peripheral blood. The receptor was derived from a man between 60 and 75 years old with acute or convalescent COVID-19.

CDR3 coding DNA: TGTGCCAGCAGCTTAACCGGGACACCCCTCCACTTT. The encoded protein is CASSLTGTPLHF. This chain links TRBV7-9 with TRBJ1-6, with D hard to call. The CDR3 totals 12 residues. V was clipped by 2 bases and J by 11 bases, with 7 bases between them. Germline CDR1 and CDR2: SEHNR and FQNEAQ (reference sequence).